This T cell receptor beta chain emerged from a study of response to subunit inactivated influenza vaccine. V was pared by 3 bases and J by 6 bases, with 10 bases between. CDR1 is MDHEN and CDR2 is SYDVKM in the germline V gene. CDR3 length equals 13 residues. Study results and limitations: With each seasonal influenza vaccination, the authors suggested, few new T cells are recruited.

A note on this clonotype: Its antigen is not known.

Via MiXCR, TCRdb re-called the RT-PCR reads, giving one row per CDR3 protein. This sample has some 500,000 distinct CDR3 sequences, with 16% found just once. This receptor was taken from a man between 50 and 69 years old who received an inactivated influenza vaccine. This sequence joins TRBV28 and TRBJ2-3; either TRBD1 or TRBD2 may supply D (5 bases each). The sequences come from CD4+ T cells sorted from PBMCs, collected 23 to 25 months after vaccination. CDR3 sequence reads: CASSFPGADTQYF. For the CDR3, the DNA is TGTGCCAGCAGTTTCCCCGGGGCCGATACGCAGTATTTT.